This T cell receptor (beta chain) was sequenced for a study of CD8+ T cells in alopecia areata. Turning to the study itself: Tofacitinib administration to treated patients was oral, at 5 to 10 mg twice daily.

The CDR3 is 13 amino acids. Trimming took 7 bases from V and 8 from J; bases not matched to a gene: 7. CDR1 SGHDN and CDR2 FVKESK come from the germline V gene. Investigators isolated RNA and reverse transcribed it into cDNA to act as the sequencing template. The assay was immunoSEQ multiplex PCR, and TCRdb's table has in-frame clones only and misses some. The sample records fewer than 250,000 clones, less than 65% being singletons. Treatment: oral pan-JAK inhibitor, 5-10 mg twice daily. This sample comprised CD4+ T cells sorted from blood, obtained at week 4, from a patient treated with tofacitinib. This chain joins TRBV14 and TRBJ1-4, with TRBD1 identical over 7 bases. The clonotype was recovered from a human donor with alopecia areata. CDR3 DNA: TGTGCCAGCAAGAGGGGGCTGCAGGAAAAACTGTTTTTT. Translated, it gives CASKRGLQEKLFF.